The 27 T cell receptor beta chains below were found in one sample sequenced in a study of cytomegalovirus exposure and HLA in healthy donors. Assay used: immunoSEQ multiplex PCR; TCRdb lists only in-frame clones, some missing. There are a few hundred thousand clones in the sample; 75% to 90% occur only once, and around 15% lies in the top ten. Source material: PBMCs. These receptors all stem from a woman in her 30s in good health and CMV-seropositive.

In this sample, this clone turned up once. The chain links TRBV19 to TRBJ2-1; 11 bases fit TRBD2. Germline V gene data show CDR1 as LNHDA and CDR2 as SQIVND (reference sequence). The CDR3 consists of 16 residues. After removal of 0 bases from V and 4 bases from J, the junction contained 2 bases not matched to a gene. DNA for the CDR3: TGTGCCAGTAGTATAGATGGGACTAGCGGATACAATGAGCAGTTCTTC. This gives the protein CASSIDGTSGYNEQFF.

This chain uses TRBV30 with TRBJ1-1; a weak D match, TRBD1 (5 bases). CDR1 and CDR2 (germline): GTSNPN, SVGIG (reference sequence). Trimming took 2 bases from V and 1 from J, leaving 11 bases between them. The CDR3 sequence is 14 residues long. CDR3 residues: CAWSRSRANTEAFF. CDR3 DNA: TGTGCCTGGAGTCGAAGCAGGGCGAACACTGAAGCTTTCTTT.

The rearrangement joins TRBV2 to TRBJ2-1; 8 nucleotides agree with TRBD1. Per the germline V gene, CDR1 is SNHLY and CDR2 is FYNNEI. This CDR3 is built from 15 residues. With V trimmed by 6 bases and J by 0 bases, 4 bases remained unmatched. CDR3 region: CASRHTGGSYNEQFF. CDR3 coding DNA: TGTGCCAGCAGACACACAGGGGGCTCCTACAATGAGCAGTTCTTC.

In its sample, this clone was seen once. A junction end diverges from the germline sequence, so it may reflect a read error. The rearrangement joins TRBV29-1 to TRBJ2-7; D ambiguous. This CDR3 spans 11 amino acids. Germline-derived CDR1 and CDR2 are SQVTM and ANQGSEA. The CDR3 region has the DNA TGCAGCGTTGACTCGTCGGGCGAGAAGTACTTC. This sequence encodes CSVDSSGEKYF.

The V call is TRBV5-1, the J call TRBJ1-1; weak D call: TRBD1 (5 bases). Trimming shortened V by 4 bases and J by 5 bases, and 18 bases separated the two germline ends. Germline assignment: CDR1 SGHRS and CDR2 YFSETQ. The CDR3 totals 15 residues. CDR3 residues: CASSKIRGRATEAFF. CDR3 DNA sequence: TGCGCCAGCAGCAAGATTCGGGGCAGGGCTACTGAAGCTTTCTTT.

V and J are TRBV6-5 and TRBJ2-3, with D unclear. The CDR3 covers 12 residues. Trimming took 7 bases from V and 5 from J, leaving 10 bases between them. Germline CDR1 is MNHEY and CDR2 is SVGAGI. The CDR3: CASTGREDTQYF. In DNA form, the CDR3 reads TGTGCCAGCACCGGCCGTGAAGATACGCAGTATTTT.

This clone was observed a few times. V gene TRBV7-2 combines with J gene TRBJ2-5, with 7 nucleotides matching TRBD2. Losses at the gene ends were 7 bases for V and 4 bases for J; bases not matched to a gene: 12. The CDR3 covers 15 residues. Germline CDR1 reads SGHTA; CDR2 reads FQGNSA. The CDR3 region is CASTSRPSGLETQYF. The CDR3 DNA follows: TGTGCCAGCACCTCGAGGCCTAGCGGATTAGAGACCCAGTACTTC.

This chain connects TRBV6-5 to TRBJ1-2; D not certain. V was shortened by 1 base and J by 1 base, with 4 bases between the two germline ends. The CDR3 sequence is 13 residues long. Germline-derived CDR1 and CDR2 are MNHEY and SVGAGI. CDR3 sequence (DNA): TGTGCCAGCAGTTACTTTGGTAACTATGGCTACACCTTC. Its protein product is CASSYFGNYGYTF.

This clone occurred once. This chain uses TRBV4-3 with TRBJ2-1; perhaps TRBD2 as D (6 bases). Germline assignment: CDR1 LGHNA and CDR2 YSLEER. The CDR3 has 16 residues. V was shortened by 0 bases and J by 6 bases, with 15 bases between the two germline ends. CDR3 amino acids: CASSQDIYTTSNEQFF. CDR3 DNA: TGCGCCAGCAGCCAAGATATCTATACGACTAGCAATGAGCAGTTCTTC.

V is TRBV6-1 and J is TRBJ2-1; a possible D gene is TRBD2 (5 bases). The CDR3 runs 15 residues. Germline lookup yields CDR1 MNHNS and CDR2 SASEGT. Trimming took off 5 bases at V and 6 bases at J, with 17 bases between the two ends. The CDR3 loop reads CASSPLGLARNEQFF. CDR3 nucleotide sequence: TGTGCCAGCAGTCCTCTTGGGCTAGCCCGCAATGAGCAGTTCTTC.

The chain combines TRBV5-1 with TRBJ1-1; weak D call: TRBD1 (5 bases). The CDR3 covers 17 residues. The ends were cut back, 4 bases at V and 0 bases at J, with 19 bases in the middle. CDR1 is SGHRS and CDR2 is YFSETQ in the germline V gene. This CDR3 is CASSPPGTGTLNTEAFF. CDR3 DNA sequence: TGCGCCAGCAGCCCACCGGGGACCGGGACGTTGAACACTGAAGCTTTCTTT.

This chain joins TRBV7-3 and TRBJ2-3; D uncertain. With 1 base removed from V and 6 bases from J, the gap between germline ends came to 11 bases. Germline lookup yields CDR1 SGHTA and CDR2 FQGTGA. CDR3 length equals 14 residues. The CDR3 DNA reads as TGTGCCAGCAGCTTAATGGGCAGGTGGGATACGCAGTATTTT. It encodes CASSLMGRWDTQYF.

The V call is TRBV11-2, the J call TRBJ1-1; no clear D gene. This CDR3 region has 13 residues. Germline assignment: CDR1 SGHAT and CDR2 FQNNGV. Between the trimmed V and J ends, which lost 1 base and 5 bases, there was a span of 8 bases. CDR3 sequence reads: CASSLALETEAFF. CDR3 bases: TGTGCCAGCAGCTTAGCTCTGGAGACTGAAGCTTTCTTT.

The rearrangement links TRBV29-1 to TRBJ2-1, with D unclear. CDR1 is SQVTM, CDR2 ANQGSEA, per germline. This CDR3 is built from 14 residues. Deletions cut 2 bases from V and 4 bases from J, with 12 bases between. CDR3: CSVESKREYNEQFF. CDR3 bases: TGCAGCGTTGAATCTAAAAGGGAATACAATGAGCAGTTCTTC.

This chain links TRBV7-2 with TRBJ2-5; TRBD2 matches 8 bases. CDR3 length equals 15 residues. J was trimmed by 4 bases and V by 1 base; bases with no gene match: 5. Germline assignment: CDR1 SGHTA and CDR2 FQGNSA. The CDR3 DNA reads TGTGCCAGCAGCTTAGGGACTAGCATACGAGAGACCCAGTACTTC. It is translated as CASSLGTSIRETQYF.

This chain uses TRBV30 with TRBJ2-3; TRBD1 matches at 7 bases. Germline lookup yields CDR1 GTSNPN and CDR2 SVGIG (reference sequence). J gave up 2 bases and V 4 bases, and 9 bases lay outside the gene matches. This CDR3 contains 15 residues. The CDR3 reads CAWTYRDSHTDTQYF. As DNA, the CDR3 is TGTGCCTGGACTTACCGGGACAGTCACACAGATACGCAGTATTTT.

The rearrangement joins TRBV15 to TRBJ1-1; 8 bases are shared with TRBD1. The germline V gene has CDR1 LNHNV and CDR2 YYDKDF (reference sequence). With 1 base clipped from V and 6 bases from J, the junction kept 4 bases outside the gene matches. The CDR3 is 14 amino acids. In nucleotides, the CDR3 is TGTGCCACCAGCAGAGTTGGGACAGGACCTGAAGCTTTCTTT. It encodes CATSRVGTGPEAFF.

This sequence joins TRBV4-3 and TRBJ1-2; D is undetermined. The CDR3 loop spans 17 amino acids. V shed 3 bases and J shed 2 bases, with 19 bases lying between them. Germline V lookup: CDR1 LGHNA, CDR2 YSLEER. CDR3: CASSQDVGRRLNYGYTF. In DNA, the CDR3 is TGCGCCAGCAGCCAGGATGTTGGGAGGCGGTTGAACTATGGCTACACCTTC.

The count of this clone is one. The gene calls are TRBV5-1 and TRBJ1-2; 7 bases are a match to TRBD1. The germline V gene encodes CDR1 SGHRS and CDR2 YFSETQ. This CDR3 region has 14 residues. Unmatched junction bases numbered 8, after V lost 3 bases and J lost 6 bases. CDR3 nucleotide sequence: TGCGCCAGCAGCTGGCGACAGGGATCGGATGGCTACACCTTC. It specifies CASSWRQGSDGYTF.

The chain uses TRBV2 and TRBJ1-1; no firm D call. This CDR3 has 13 amino acids. V lost 7 bases and J lost 3, with 12 bases in between. Germline-derived CDR1 and CDR2 are SNHLY and FYNNEI. CDR3 coding DNA: TGTGCCAGCAAGAAGGAACAGTACACTGAAGCTTTCTTT. Translation: CASKKEQYTEAFF.

The chain joins TRBV18 to TRBJ2-3; 7 nucleotides align to TRBD2. Trimming at V came to 3 bases and at J to 4 bases, leaving 4 bases not matched to a gene. The CDR3 runs 14 residues. CDR1 KGHSH and CDR2 LQKENI come from the germline V gene. The CDR3 nucleotides are TGTGCCAGCTCACCGGGAGGGGTCGCAGATACGCAGTATTTT. Translated, it gives CASSPGGVADTQYF. Full variable domain (remainder filled in from reference TRBV18 and TRBJ2-3): NAGVMQNPRHLVRRRGQEARLRCSPMKGHSHVYWYRQLPEEGLKFMVYLQKENIIDESGMPKERFSAEFPKEGPSILRIQQVVRGDSAAYFCASSPGGVADTQYFGPGTRLTVL.

The chain combines TRBV7-9 with TRBJ1-1; D is possibly TRBD1 (5 bases). This CDR3 has 13 residues. Germline assignment: CDR1 SEHNR and CDR2 FQNEAQ (reference sequence). Trimming took off 5 bases at V and 1 base at J, with 8 bases between the two ends. CDR3 protein: CASSTGQNTEAFF. The DNA for the CDR3 is TGTGCCAGCAGCACTGGACAGAACACTGAAGCTTTCTTT.

The chain is built from TRBV11-3 and TRBJ1-1; D remains unclear. This CDR3 contains 15 residues. Trimming cost V 5 bases and J 9 bases, with 22 bases left between them. Germline V lookup: CDR1 SGHNT, CDR2 YENEEA. The DNA for the CDR3 is TGTGCCAGCAGCCCCCAGGTGGAGGGTCGGAGGAAAGCTTTCTTT. As protein: CASSPQVEGRRKAFF.

This clone was counted a few times. The chain carries TRBV18 and TRBJ1-4; possible D gene TRBD1, 6 bases. V dropped 2 bases and J dropped 3 bases, with 10 bases sitting between them. Germline CDR1 and CDR2: KGHSH and LQKENI. The CDR3 has 15 amino acids. CDR3 protein: CASSPEQGPNEKLFF. CDR3 bases: TGTGCCAGCTCACCAGAACAGGGACCTAATGAAAAACTGTTTTTT. Combining the CDR3 with reference TRBV18 and TRBJ1-4 gives the whole variable domain NAGVMQNPRHLVRRRGQEARLRCSPMKGHSHVYWYRQLPEEGLKFMVYLQKENIIDESGMPKERFSAEFPKEGPSILRIQQVVRGDSAAYFCASSPEQGPNEKLFFGSGTQLSVL.

The gene calls are TRBV12-5 and TRBJ1-4, with 9 bases fitting TRBD1. CDR1 and CDR2 from the germline V gene are LGHNT and FRNRAP. V lost 0 bases to trimming and J lost 7 bases; unmatched junction nucleotides: 9. CDR3 length equals 17 residues. CDR3 DNA sequence: TGTGCTAGTGGTTTGGTACTCGGGGGACAGGGTGGTGAAAAACTGTTTTTT. The encoded protein is CASGLVLGGQGGEKLFF.

This chain links TRBV19 with TRBJ1-1; TRBD1 might be the D (6 bases). CDR3 length equals 15 residues. CDR1 LNHDA and CDR2 SQIVND come from the germline V gene (reference sequence). The ends were cut back, 1 base at V and 2 bases at J, with 11 bases in the middle. The CDR3 is CASSIGTGSNTEAFF. CDR3 DNA: TGTGCCAGTAGTATAGGTACAGGGTCAAACACTGAAGCTTTCTTT.

This sequence joins TRBV5-1 and TRBJ1-1; D not resolved. The CDR3 loop spans 12 amino acids. The germline gives CDR1 SGHRS, CDR2 YFSETQ. V shed 0 bases and J shed 6 bases, with 6 bases lying between them. CDR3 amino acids: CASSLAGSEAFF. The CDR3 region has the DNA TGCGCCAGCAGCTTGGCAGGCTCTGAAGCTTTCTTT.